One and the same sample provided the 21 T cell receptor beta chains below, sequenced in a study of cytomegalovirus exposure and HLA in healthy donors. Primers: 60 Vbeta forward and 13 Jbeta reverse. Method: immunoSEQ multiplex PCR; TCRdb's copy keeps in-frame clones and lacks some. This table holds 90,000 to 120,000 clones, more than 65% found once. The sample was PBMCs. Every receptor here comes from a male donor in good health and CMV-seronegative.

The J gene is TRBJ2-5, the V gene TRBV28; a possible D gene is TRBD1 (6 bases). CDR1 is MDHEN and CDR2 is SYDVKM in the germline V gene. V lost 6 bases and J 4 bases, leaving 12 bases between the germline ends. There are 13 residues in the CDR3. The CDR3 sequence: CASRPSGVETQYF. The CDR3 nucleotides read TGTGCCAGCAGGCCTTCAGGGGTAGAGACCCAGTACTTC.

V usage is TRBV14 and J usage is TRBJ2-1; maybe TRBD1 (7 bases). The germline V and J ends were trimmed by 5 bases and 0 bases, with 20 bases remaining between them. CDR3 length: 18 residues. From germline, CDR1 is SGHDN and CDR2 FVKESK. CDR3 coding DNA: TGTGCCAGCAGCTGTGGAGGGGGCCAACGTAGCTCCTACAATGAGCAGTTCTTC. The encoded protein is CASSCGGGQRSSYNEQFF.

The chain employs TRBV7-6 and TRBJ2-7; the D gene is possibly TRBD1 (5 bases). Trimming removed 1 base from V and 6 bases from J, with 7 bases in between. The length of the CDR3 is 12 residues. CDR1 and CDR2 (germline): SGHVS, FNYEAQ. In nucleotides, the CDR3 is TGTGCCAGCAGCTTAGTAGGGGTCGAGCAGTACTTC. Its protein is CASSLVGVEQYF.

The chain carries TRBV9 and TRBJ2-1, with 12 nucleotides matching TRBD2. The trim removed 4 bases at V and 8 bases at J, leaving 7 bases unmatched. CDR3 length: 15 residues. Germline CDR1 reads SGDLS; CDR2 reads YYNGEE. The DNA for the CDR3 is TGTGCCAGCAGCTCTCGGACTAGCGGGAATTATGAGCAGTTCTTC. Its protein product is CASSSRTSGNYEQFF. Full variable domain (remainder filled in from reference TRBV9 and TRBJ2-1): DSGVTQTPKHLITATGQRVTLRCSPRSGDLSVYWYQQSLDQGLQFLIQYYNGEERAKGNILERFSAQQFPDLHSELNLSSLELGDSALYFCASSSRTSGNYEQFFGPGTRLTVL.

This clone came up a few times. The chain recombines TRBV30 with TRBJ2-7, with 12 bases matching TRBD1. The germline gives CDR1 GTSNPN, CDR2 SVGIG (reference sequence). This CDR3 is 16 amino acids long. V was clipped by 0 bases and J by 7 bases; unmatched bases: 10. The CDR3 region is CAWSVPPGQGADEQYF. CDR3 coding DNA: TGTGCCTGGAGTGTACCCCCGGGACAGGGGGCTGATGAGCAGTACTTC.

CDR3 amino acids: CASSLVALSSYNEQFF. CDR3 coding DNA: TGTGCCAGCAGCTTAGTAGCGTTAAGCTCCTACAATGAGCAGTTCTTC. This rearrangement joins TRBV7-2 to TRBJ2-1; maybe TRBD2 (5 bases). Trimming cost V 1 base and J 0 bases, with 10 bases left between them. CDR1 SGHTA and CDR2 FQGNSA come from the germline V gene. The CDR3 loop spans 16 amino acids. Combining the CDR3 with reference TRBV7-2 and TRBJ2-1 gives the whole variable domain GAGVSQSPSNKVTEKGKDVELRCDPISGHTALYWYRQSLGQGLEFLIYFQGNSAPDKSGLPSDRFSAERTGGSVSTLTIQRTQQEDSAVYLCASSLVALSSYNEQFFGPGTRLTVL.

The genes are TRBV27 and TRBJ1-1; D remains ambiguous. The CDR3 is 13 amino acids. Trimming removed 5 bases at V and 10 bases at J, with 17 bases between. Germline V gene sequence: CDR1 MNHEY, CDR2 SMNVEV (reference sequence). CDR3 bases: TGTGCCAGCAGTCCCACATCCGGACTGGGAGCTTTCTTT. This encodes CASSPTSGLGAFF.

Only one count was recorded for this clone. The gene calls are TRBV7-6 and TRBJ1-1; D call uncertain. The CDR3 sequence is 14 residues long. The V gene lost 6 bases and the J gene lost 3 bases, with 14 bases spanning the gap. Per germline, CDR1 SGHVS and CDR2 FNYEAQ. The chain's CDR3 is CASSRREVHTEAFF. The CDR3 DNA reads TGTGCCAGCAGTCGACGGGAGGTTCACACTGAAGCTTTCTTT.

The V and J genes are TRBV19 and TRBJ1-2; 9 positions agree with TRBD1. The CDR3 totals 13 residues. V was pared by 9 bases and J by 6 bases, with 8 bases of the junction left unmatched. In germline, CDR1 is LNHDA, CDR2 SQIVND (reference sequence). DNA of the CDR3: TGTGCCAGCACCTTACAGGGGGCCAATGGCTACACCTTC. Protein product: CASTLQGANGYTF.

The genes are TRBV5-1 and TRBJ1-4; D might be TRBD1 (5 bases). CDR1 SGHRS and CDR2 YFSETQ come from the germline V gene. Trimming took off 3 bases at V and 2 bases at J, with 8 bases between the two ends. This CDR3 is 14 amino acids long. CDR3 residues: CASSSTATNEKLFF. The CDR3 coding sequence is TGCGCCAGCAGCTCGACAGCTACTAATGAAAAACTGTTTTTT.

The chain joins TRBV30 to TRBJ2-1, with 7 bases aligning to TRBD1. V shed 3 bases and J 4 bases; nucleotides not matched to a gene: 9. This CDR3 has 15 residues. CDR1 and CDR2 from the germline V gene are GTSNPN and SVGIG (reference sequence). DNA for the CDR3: TGTGCCTGGAGGGGGACCGGGACAGTATACAATGAGCAGTTCTTC. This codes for CAWRGTGTVYNEQFF.

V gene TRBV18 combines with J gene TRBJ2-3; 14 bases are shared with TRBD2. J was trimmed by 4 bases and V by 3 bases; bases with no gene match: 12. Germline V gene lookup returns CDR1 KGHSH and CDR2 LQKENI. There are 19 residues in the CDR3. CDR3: CASSPTGLAGVLGPDTQYF. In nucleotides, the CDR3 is TGTGCCAGCTCACCGACGGGACTAGCGGGAGTCCTAGGCCCAGATACGCAGTATTTT.

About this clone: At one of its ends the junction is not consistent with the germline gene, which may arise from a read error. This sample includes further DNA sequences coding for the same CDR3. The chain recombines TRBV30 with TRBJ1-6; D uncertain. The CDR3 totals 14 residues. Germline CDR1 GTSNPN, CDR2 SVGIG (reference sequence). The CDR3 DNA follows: TGTGCCTGGAGCGGAAACGGGTATAATTCCCCCCTCCACTTT. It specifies CAWSGNGYNSPLHF.

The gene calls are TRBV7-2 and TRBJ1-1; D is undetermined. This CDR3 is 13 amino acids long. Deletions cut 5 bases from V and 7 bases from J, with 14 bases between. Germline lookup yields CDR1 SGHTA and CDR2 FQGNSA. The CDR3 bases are TGTGCCAGCAGCATAGTAACTGGTAATGAAGCTTTCTTT. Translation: CASSIVTGNEAFF.

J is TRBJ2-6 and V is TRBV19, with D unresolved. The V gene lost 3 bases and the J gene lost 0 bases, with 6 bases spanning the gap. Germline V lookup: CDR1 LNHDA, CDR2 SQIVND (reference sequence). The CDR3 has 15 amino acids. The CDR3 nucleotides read TGTGCCAGTAGTATTGTACACTCTGGGGCCAACGTCCTGACTTTC. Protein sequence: CASSIVHSGANVLTF.

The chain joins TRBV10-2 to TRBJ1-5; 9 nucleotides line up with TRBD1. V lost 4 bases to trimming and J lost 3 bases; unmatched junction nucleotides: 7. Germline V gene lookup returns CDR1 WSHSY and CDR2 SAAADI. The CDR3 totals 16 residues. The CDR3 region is CASSGDRERDNQPQHF. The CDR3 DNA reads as TGCGCCAGCAGTGGGGACAGGGAGAGAGACAATCAGCCCCAGCATTTT.

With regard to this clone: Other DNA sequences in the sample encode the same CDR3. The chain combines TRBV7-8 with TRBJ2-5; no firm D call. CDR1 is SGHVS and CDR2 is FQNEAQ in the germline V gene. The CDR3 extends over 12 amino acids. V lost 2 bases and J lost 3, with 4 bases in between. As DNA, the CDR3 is TGTGCCAGCAGCTTATTAGAAGAGACCCAGTACTTC. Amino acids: CASSLLEETQYF. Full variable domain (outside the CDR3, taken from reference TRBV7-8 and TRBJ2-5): GAGVSQSPRYKVAKRGQDVALRCDPISGHVSLFWYQQALGQGPEFLTYFQNEAQLDKSGLPSDRFFAERPEGSVSTLKIQRTQQEDSAVYLCASSLLEETQYFGPGTRLLVL.

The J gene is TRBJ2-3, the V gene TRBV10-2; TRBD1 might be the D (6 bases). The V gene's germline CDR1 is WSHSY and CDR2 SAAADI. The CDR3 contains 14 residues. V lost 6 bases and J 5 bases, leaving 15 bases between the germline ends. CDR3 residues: CASRLTGPGDTQYF. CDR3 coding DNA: TGCGCCAGCAGGCTGACAGGCCCGGGAGATACGCAGTATTTT.

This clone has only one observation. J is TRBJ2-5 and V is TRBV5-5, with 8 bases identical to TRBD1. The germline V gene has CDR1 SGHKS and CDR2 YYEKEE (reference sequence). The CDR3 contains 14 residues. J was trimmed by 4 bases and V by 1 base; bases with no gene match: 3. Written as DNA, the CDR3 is TGTGCCAGCAGCTTGCCCGGGACAGGAGAGACCCAGTACTTC. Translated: CASSLPGTGETQYF.

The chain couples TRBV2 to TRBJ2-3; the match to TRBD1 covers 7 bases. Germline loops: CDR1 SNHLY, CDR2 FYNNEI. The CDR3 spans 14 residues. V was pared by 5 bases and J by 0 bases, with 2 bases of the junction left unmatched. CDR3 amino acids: CASSLDRSTDTQYF. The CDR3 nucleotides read TGTGCCAGCAGTTTGGACAGGAGCACAGATACGCAGTATTTT.

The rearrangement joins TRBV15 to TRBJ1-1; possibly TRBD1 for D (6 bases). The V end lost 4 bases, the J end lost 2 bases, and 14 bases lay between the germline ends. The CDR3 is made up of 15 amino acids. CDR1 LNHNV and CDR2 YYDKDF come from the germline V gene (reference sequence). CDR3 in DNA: TGTGCCACCAGCACCCGGACAGAAGCAAACACTGAAGCTTTCTTT. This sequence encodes CATSTRTEANTEAFF.